These 7 T cell receptor beta chains were sequenced from one sample in a study of CD8+CD57+ T cells in acquired aplastic anemia. Only patients with CD8+CD57+ cell expansion on flow cytometry were chosen for sequencing. Genomic DNA constituted the template upon which TCR beta VDJ and CDR3 profiling was performed. TCRdb analysed the reads with MiXCR anew, one entry per CDR3 protein. This sample has 150,000 to 180,000 distinct CDR3 sequences, with roughly half found just once. Sequencing input: sorted CD4+, CD8+, or CD8+CD57+ T cells (not recorded which) from PBMCs. These receptors all stem from a human donor with aplastic anemia.

The chain is built from TRBV5-1 and TRBJ2-7, with 7 bases lining up with TRBD1. Germline V gives CDR1 SGHRS, CDR2 YFSETQ. This CDR3 has 13 residues. With V trimmed by 7 bases and J by 1 base, 5 bases remained unmatched. CDR3 residues: CASRKTGSYEQYF. The CDR3 coding sequence is TGCGCCAGCCGTAAGACAGGGTCCTACGAGCAGTACTTC.

This clonotype was observed at least ten times. The chain couples TRBV5-6 to TRBJ2-7; D remains unclear. CDR3 size: 12 residues. With 4 bases removed from V and 2 bases from J, the gap between germline ends came to 7 bases. Per the germline V gene, CDR1 is SGHDT and CDR2 is YYEEEE. Here the CDR3 reads CASSHRPYEQYF. CDR3 nucleotide sequence: TGTGCCAGCAGCCACCGACCCTACGAGCAGTACTTC. Full variable domain (missing parts from reference TRBV5-6 and TRBJ2-7): DAGVTQSPTHLIKTRGQQVTLRCSPKSGHDTVSWYQQALGQGPQFIFQYYEEEERQRGNFPDRFSGHQFPNYSSELNVNALLLGDSALYLCASSHRPYEQYFGPGTRLTVT.

This rearrangement joins TRBV15 to TRBJ2-7, with 11 bases that match TRBD1. The CDR3 length is 15 residues. V dropped 1 base and J dropped 4; count of bases not matched to a gene: 3. Germline values: CDR1 LNHNV, CDR2 YYDKDF (reference sequence). CDR3 loop: CATSRGTGGIYEQYF. CDR3 in DNA: TGTGCCACCAGCAGAGGGACAGGGGGCATTTACGAGCAGTACTTC.

In its sample, this clonotype was seen many times. V and J are TRBV27 and TRBJ1-6; 8 bases are shared with TRBD1. This CDR3 contains 14 residues. Looked up from germline, CDR1 is MNHEY and CDR2 is SMNVEV (reference sequence). J gave up 7 bases and V 10 bases, and 9 bases lay outside the gene matches. CDR3 region: CATRAGGLNSPLHF. As DNA, the CDR3 is TGTGCCACCAGGGCAGGGGGCCTCAATTCACCCCTCCACTTT.

This clonotype occurred many times. The rearrangement uses TRBV25-1 and TRBJ1-2; possible D gene TRBD1, 5 bases. Germline V gives CDR1 MGHDK, CDR2 SYGVNS. V dropped 3 bases and J dropped 5 bases, with 10 bases sitting between them. The CDR3 sequence is 13 residues long. The CDR3 sequence: CASSDRGLYGYTF. Here the CDR3 DNA reads TGTGCCAGCAGTGATCGGGGACTGTATGGCTACACCTTC.

Only a few counts were recorded for this clonotype. The V gene is TRBV10-3, the J gene TRBJ2-7; 8 bases fit TRBD1. Germline V gene lookup returns CDR1 ENHRY and CDR2 SYGVKD. The junction had 17 bases not matched to a gene; V was cut back by 7 bases and J by 6 bases. This CDR3 spans 16 amino acids. The CDR3 spells CAIIRTGSGTGGEQYF. The CDR3 DNA reads TGTGCCATCATCCGGACAGGGAGCGGCACGGGTGGCGAGCAGTACTTC.

This sequence joins TRBV7-4 and TRBJ2-7; 7 bases are shared with TRBD2. J lost 7 bases, V lost 6 bases, and 6 bases had no gene match. The V gene's germline CDR1 is SGHVT and CDR2 SQSDAQ. The CDR3 has 12 residues. The CDR3 loop reads CASSAPGGEQYF. As DNA, the CDR3 is TGTGCCAGCAGTGCCCCCGGGGGGGAGCAGTACTTC.